This TCR beta chain was sequenced in a study of vaccination and CD4 T cells after COVID-19. Findings and limits, study-wide: In convalescent patients, 304 of 307 vaccine-specific clones were spike mono-reactive. Among those convalescent, a median 86.3% of reactive clones emerged solely post-vaccination.

Sequencing of the DNA from cultured CD4+ T cells was carried out with the Oncomine TCR Beta short-read assay. The template was genomic DNA from cultured CD4+ T cells. TCRdb redid the calling of the PCR reads with MiXCR, one entry per CDR3 protein. Here the sample spans about 24,000 distinct CDR3 sequences, approximately 59% being singletons. Described treatment: approximately nine-day PBMC culture with coronavirus spike peptide pools or control peptides (ViraFEST assay). Notes on this clonotype: Its specificity is unknown.

The source of this sequence is a human donor who received a COVID-19 vaccine. This sample comprised CD4+ T cells from blood, cultured in vitro, obtained after SARS-CoV-2 vaccination.

The CDR3, as DNA: TGCAGTGCCCCAAAGTGGAGGGGGCCCAAAGAGACCCAGTACTTC. It translates to CSAPKWRGPKETQYF. The V and J genes are TRBV20-1 and TRBJ2-5, with a possible D match to TRBD1 (7 bases). The CDR3 is 15 residues long. Germline V gene data show CDR1 as DFQATT and CDR2 as SNEGSKA (reference sequence). Trimming removed 6 bases at V and 3 bases at J, with 20 bases between.